This T cell receptor beta chain was found in a study of PD-L1 blockade in urothelial cancer. Turning to the study itself: From 2014, patients received atezolizumab, given as 1,200 mg intravenously every 3 weeks. Typically, measured as a median, blood samples had 141,255 T cells.

V lost 2 bases and J lost 0, with 14 bases in between. The CDR3 consists of 17 residues. The germline V gene has CDR1 MNHEY and CDR2 SMNVEV (reference sequence). The time point: pretreatment peripheral blood. Sequenced by immunoSEQ multiplex PCR; TCRdb stores in-frame clones only, minus some. The sample yields approximately 63,000 clones, more than 80% seen once. The chain joins TRBV27 to TRBJ2-1; tentatively, D is TRBD2 (6 bases). Here the sequenced sample was PBMCs, taken around atezolizumab (anti-PD-L1) treatment. This clonotype was obtained from a man between 65 and 85 years old with urothelial cancer. The CDR3 loop is CASSLITGESSYNEQFF. The CDR3 DNA reads TGTGCCAGCAGTTTAATTACGGGAGAGTCCTCCTACAATGAGCAGTTCTTC.